This T cell receptor (beta chain) derives from a study of neurological immune-mediated disorders. Study-level findings and limits: CDR3 amino acid sequences of expanded clones were not shared across subjects, a result suggesting private repertoires in all groups.

Time point meaning: longitudinal time-point 2. Volunteers attending a blood bank in Maryland, USA, served as healthy controls. Between the trimmed V and J ends, which lost 7 bases and 4 bases, there was a span of 14 bases. There are 13 residues in the CDR3. Germline CDR1 SQVTM, CDR2 ANQGSEA. TCRdb fed the 5' RACE reads into MiXCR, producing one record per CDR3 protein. Of 60,000 to 75,000 distinct CDR3 sequences listed, around 10% are singletons. This clonotype was seen ten or more times. Its antigen is not known. Sequencing used PBMCs. The V and J genes are TRBV29-1 and TRBJ1-3, with a tentative D call TRBD1 (5 bases). The source is a man aged 25 to 40 in good health. The CDR3, as DNA: TGCAGCGCCAAGCCAGGGACGGGAAACACCATATATTTT. Its protein is CSAKPGTGNTIYF.